This TCR beta chain was captured in a study of regulatory T cells in long-lasting Graves disease. Overall study context: Graves' patients with a new diagnosis had received antithyroid drugs under 3 months. Findings of the study overall: Persistent Graves' patients possessed reduced TCR diversity relative to recently diagnosed ones. Preferential use of TRBV28, TRBJ1-2 and TRBJ2-5 was seen in persistent disease.

The time point denotes: newly diagnosed GD, antithyroid drugs for less than 3 months. PBMCs were the source of the RNA used for TCR sequencing. There are 15 residues in the CDR3. CDR1 is DFQATT and CDR2 is SNEGSKA in the germline V gene (reference sequence). V was shortened by 6 bases and J by 4 bases, with 19 bases between the two germline ends. Only a few counts were recorded for this clonotype. The antigen remains unidentified. Construction of TCR beta libraries relied on iRepertoire HTBI primers and on Arm-PCR targeting CDR3 regions. Original processing methods: Across samples, around 60 TRBV and some 14 TRBJ segments were found. TCRdb re-called the multiplex PCR reads with MiXCR, one entry per CDR3 protein. Clone size and V and J calls follow TCRdb, not the original study. This sample has about 470,000 distinct CDR3 sequences, with 15% found just once. Another study also made use of these data, one on T cells in Graves' hyperthyroidism and ophthalmopathy.

The clonotype comes from a woman aged 25 to 39 with Graves disease. The chain carries TRBV20-1 and TRBJ2-1; a weak D match, TRBD2 (5 bases). Sequencing was performed on peripheral blood mononuclear cells (PBMCs), taken at new diagnosis, from a patient treated with antithyroid drugs. The CDR3 DNA follows: TGCAGTGCCCTACCCCTTGGAGCGGCTTACAATGAGCAGTTCTTC. This encodes CSALPLGAAYNEQFF.